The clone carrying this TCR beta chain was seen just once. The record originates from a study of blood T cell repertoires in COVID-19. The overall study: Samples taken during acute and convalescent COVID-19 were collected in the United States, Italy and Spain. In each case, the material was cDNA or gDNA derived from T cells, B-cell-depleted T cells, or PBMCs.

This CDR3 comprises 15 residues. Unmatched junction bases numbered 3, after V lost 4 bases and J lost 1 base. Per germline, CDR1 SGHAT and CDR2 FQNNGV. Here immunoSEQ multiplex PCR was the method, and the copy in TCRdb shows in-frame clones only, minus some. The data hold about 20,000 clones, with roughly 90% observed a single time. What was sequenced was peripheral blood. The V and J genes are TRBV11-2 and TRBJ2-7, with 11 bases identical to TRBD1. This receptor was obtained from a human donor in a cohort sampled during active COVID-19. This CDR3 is CASSWTGGASYEQYF. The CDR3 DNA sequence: TGTGCCAGCAGCTGGACAGGGGGCGCGTCCTACGAGCAGTACTTC.